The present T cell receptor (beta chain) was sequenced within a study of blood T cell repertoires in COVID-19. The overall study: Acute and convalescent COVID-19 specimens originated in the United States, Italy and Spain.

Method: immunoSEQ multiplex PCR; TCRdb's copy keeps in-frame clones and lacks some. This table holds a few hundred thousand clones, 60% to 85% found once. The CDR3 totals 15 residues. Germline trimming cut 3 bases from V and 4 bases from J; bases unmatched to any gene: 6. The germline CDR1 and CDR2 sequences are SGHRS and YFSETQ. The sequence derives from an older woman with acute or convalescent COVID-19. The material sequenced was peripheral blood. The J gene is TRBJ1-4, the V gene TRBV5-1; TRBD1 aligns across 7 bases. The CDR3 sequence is CASSWEQGINEKLFF. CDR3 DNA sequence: TGCGCCAGCAGCTGGGAACAGGGGATTAATGAAAAACTGTTTTTT. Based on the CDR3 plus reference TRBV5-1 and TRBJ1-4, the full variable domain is KAGVTQTPRYLIKTRGQQVTLSCSPISGHRSVSWYQQTPGQGLQFLFEYFSETQRNKGNFPGRFSGRQFSNSRSEMNVSTLELGDSALYLCASSWEQGINEKLFFGSGTQLSVL.